The present TCR beta chain was sequenced within a study of vaccination and CD4 T cells after COVID-19. CD4+ T cells that had been cultured provided DNA sequenced with the Oncomine TCR Beta short-read assay. Investigators isolated genomic DNA from cultured CD4+ T cells. TCRdb called the PCR reads again in MiXCR, with one record for every CDR3 protein. The table has approximately 15,000 distinct CDR3 sequences, about 40% seen once. The CDR3 loop spans 12 amino acids. V was shortened by 3 bases and J by 6 bases, with 9 bases between the two germline ends. Treatment meaning: roughly 10-day PBMC culture with coronavirus spike peptide pools or control peptides (ViraFEST assay). In the case of this clonotype: Its specificity is unknown.

The TCR sequence derives from a human donor with COVID-19. This chain joins TRBV12-3 or TRBV12-4 and TRBJ2-7, with D tentatively TRBD1 or TRBD2 (5 bases each). What was sequenced was cultured CD4+ T cells from blood. The CDR3 spells CASSLRGSEQYF. CDR3 nucleotides: TGTGCCAGCAGTTTGAGGGGAAGCGAGCAGTACTTC.